This T cell receptor (beta chain) is from a study of OX40 agonist ivuxolimab in advanced cancers. Data came from immunoSEQ multiplex PCR; TCRdb stores just in-frame clones and leaves some out. The table lists roughly 92,000 clones, approximately 90% of them singletons, with around 0.86% in the top ten. Germline loops: CDR1 SGHTA, CDR2 FQGNSA. The length of the CDR3 is 13 residues. Deletions cut 6 bases from V and 1 base from J, with 9 bases between. The source is an adult with an advanced solid tumor such as melanoma, head and neck, liver or kidney cancer. The material was CD4+ or CD8+ T cells sorted from blood, obtained in a trial of the OX40 agonist ivuxolimab. J is TRBJ1-1 and V is TRBV7-2, with unresolved D. CDR3 nucleotide sequence: TGTGCCAGCAGGCCTCAGGAGAACACTGAAGCTTTCTTT. It codes for CASRPQENTEAFF.